This TCR beta chain was sequenced in a study of T cells in Graves' hyperthyroidism and ophthalmopathy. The study, taken as a whole, reports: Most expanded thyroid clonotypes above 0.001 also appeared in blood.

This clonotype was seen ten or more times. Its antigen is not known. Template material for amplifying TCR beta CDR3 regions consisted of RNA transcripts. The TCR CDR3 first-round RT-PCR relied on the HTBI primer set. TCRdb re-called the multiplex PCR reads with MiXCR, one entry per CDR3 protein. The table includes approximately 560,000 distinct CDR3 sequences, 15% to 17% detected once. CDR1 and CDR2 (germline): MNHNY, SVGAGI (reference sequence). CDR3 length equals 16 residues. V was cut by 2 bases and J by 0 bases, with 13 bases left in between. The hyperthyroidism was newly diagnosed and had lasted under 2 months; the patients were aged 18 to 65. An approximately 10 ml volume of fresh peripheral blood provided the PBMCs.

Sample: blood. This TCR was recovered from a woman aged 25-40 years with Graves' hyperthyroidism. The chain recombines TRBV6-6 with TRBJ1-1; TRBD1 might be the D (5 bases). The CDR3 here is CASSYGGTYMNTEAFF. DNA of the CDR3: TGTGCCAGCAGTTACGGTGGGACCTACATGAACACTGAAGCTTTCTTT.